This is a list of T cell receptor beta chains from one sample in a study of vaccination and CD4 T cells after COVID-19. These receptors are not linked to any known antigen. TCRdb analysed the PCR reads with MiXCR anew, one entry per CDR3 protein. The top ten hold 27% of the sample, which has approximately 10,000 distinct CDR3 sequences, approximately 59% seen once. Specimen: CD4+ T cells from blood, cultured in vitro. The receptors were sampled from a human donor who had recovered from COVID-19. Both conserved end residues are part of each CDR3. D genes are given only for firm matches. Clone size is not always given. Where it is, it says once, few, many or a class for expanded clones.

d_call	v_call	clone_size	j_call	cdr3_aa	cdr3_nt
NA	TRBV14	NA	TRBJ1-3	CASSQDSSYSGNTIYF	TGTGCCAGCAGCCAAGATTCCTCCTACTCTGGAAACACCATATATTTT
NA	TRBV6-1	NA	TRBJ2-7	CASSAGGGYEQYF	TGTGCCAGCAGTGCAGGGGGGGGGTACGAGCAGTACTTC
NA	TRBV20-1	NA	TRBJ1-5	CSASRGVGQPQHF	TGCAGTGCTAGCAGGGGTGTCGGTCAGCCCCAGCATTTT
TRBD1	TRBV5-1	few	TRBJ1-2	CASSLGDRGRHTF	TGCGCCAGCAGCTTGGGGGACAGGGGGCGTCACACCTTC
NA	TRBV6-2/TRBV6-3	NA	TRBJ2-7	CASSPAGAYEQYF	TGTGCCAGCAGCCCAGCTGGGGCCTACGAGCAGTACTTC
NA	TRBV7-2	few	TRBJ1-1	CASSLSRVNTEAFF	TGTGCCAGCAGCTTAAGCAGGGTGAACACTGAAGCTTTCTTT
NA	TRBV6-1	medium-sized	TRBJ2-7	CASSDPRTASYEQYF	TGTGCCAGCAGTGACCCACGGACAGCCTCCTACGAGCAGTACTTC
NA	TRBV7-2	few	TRBJ1-2	CASSLSRDGGYTF	TGTGCCAGCAGCTTATCCAGGGACGGTGGCTACACCTTC
TRBD2	TRBV20-1	once	TRBJ2-1	CRATSGRGNEQFF	TGCAGGGCGACTAGCGGGAGGGGAAATGAGCAGTTCTTC
NA	TRBV5-1	NA	TRBJ1-1	CASSLSGVTGDEAFF	TGCGCCAGCAGCCTCTCAGGGGTCACAGGCGATGAAGCTTTCTTT
NA	TRBV19	few	TRBJ2-7	CASSIGGESHEQYF	TGTGCCAGTAGTATAGGAGGGGAATCGCACGAGCAGTACTTC